This is a list of T cell receptor beta chains from one sample in a study of CD8+ T cells in alopecia areata. The data were produced by immunoSEQ multiplex PCR, yet TCRdb's version contains in-frame clones alone and is incomplete. The table includes about 76,000 clones, about 71% detected once. The sample here was CD8+ T cells sorted from blood, taken at week 24, from a patient treated with tofacitinib. These receptors were collected from a human donor with alopecia areata. Both conserved end residues are part of each CDR3. A D gene is named only where the DNA matches it firmly. Expanded clones get a size class; other rows say once, few or many, or leave the size out.

TRBV30	NA	TRBJ2-2	NA	TGTGCCTGGAGTAGGGACGGGACCGGGGAGCTGTTTTTT	CAWSRDGTGELFF
TRBV10-3	NA	TRBJ2-2	NA	TGTGCCATCAGTGGGGGGCCCAGCACCGGGGAGCTGTTTTTT	CAISGGPSTGELFF
TRBV4-3	NA	TRBJ2-1	NA	TGCGCCAGCAGCCAAGCTCCGGAGCCCCTCTACAATGAGCAGTTCTTC	CASSQAPEPLYNEQFF
TRBV5-1	few	TRBJ1-2	NA	TGCGCCAGCGGCGGGACGGATGGCTACACCTTC	CASGGTDGYTF
TRBV12-5	NA	TRBJ2-3	NA	TGTGCTAGTTCTCCGGGGGGCGGAGATACGCAGTATTTT	CASSPGGGDTQYF
TRBV5-1	NA	TRBJ2-1	TRBD2	TGCGCCAGCAGCTGGACGGGGGGGCAACTCCCCAACAATGAGCAGTTCTTC	CASSWTGGQLPNNEQFF
TRBV9	NA	TRBJ1-1	TRBD1	TGTGCCAGCAGCGTAGCTACAGGGGGCACTGAAGCTTTCTTT	CASSVATGGTEAFF
TRBV13	NA	TRBJ2-7	NA	TGTGCCAGCAGCGGTACAGCCTTCCGCGAGCAGTACTTC	CASSGTAFREQYF
TRBV7-9	NA	TRBJ2-1	NA	TGTGCCAGCAGCTTACCAACGGGGCACGGCTACAATGAGCAGTTCTTC	CASSLPTGHGYNEQFF
TRBV19	few	TRBJ2-3	TRBD2	TGTGCCAGTCGGACTAGCGGGTTCACAGATACGCAGTATTTT	CASRTSGFTDTQYF
TRBV27	NA	TRBJ1-3	NA	TGTGCCAGCAGTTTAACGGGGGCGTCTGGAAACACCATATATTTT	CASSLTGASGNTIYF
TRBV27	NA	TRBJ2-5	NA	TGTGCCAGCAGCCCGCGACAGAATCGGGAGACCCAGTACTTC	CASSPRQNRETQYF
TRBV4-3	NA	TRBJ1-1	NA	TGCGCCAGCAGCCAGGCGACAGGGAACACTGAAGCTTTCTTT	CASSQATGNTEAFF
TRBV7-3	NA	TRBJ2-2	NA	TGTGCCAGCAGCCCCGGGACGTACACCGGGGAGCTGTTTTTT	CASSPGTYTGELFF
TRBV30	NA	TRBJ2-5	TRBD1	TGTGCCTGGCGCTCCGGGACAGGGGGGGGAGAGACCCAGTACTTC	CAWRSGTGGGETQYF
TRBV7-9	NA	TRBJ1-5	NA	TGTGCCAGCAGTTCGGACGGGAATCAGCCCCAGCATTTT	CASSSDGNQPQHF
TRBV30	NA	TRBJ2-1	TRBD2	TGTGCCTGGAGTGTCCTAGCGGGAGTAGGGGAGCAGTTCTTC	CAWSVLAGVGEQFF
TRBV27	NA	TRBJ1-2	NA	TGTGCCAGCAGTCCTGGGGACAACTATGGCTACACCTTC	CASSPGDNYGYTF
TRBV5-1	NA	TRBJ2-1	TRBD1	TGCGCCAGCAGCCCGGGGACAGGGTTAAATGAGCAGTTCTTC	CASSPGTGLNEQFF
TRBV9	NA	TRBJ2-2	NA	TGTGCCAGCAGCGATCCTCTGGATGGGCAGGAGCTGTTTTTT	CASSDPLDGQELFF
TRBV29-1	NA	TRBJ2-7	NA	TGCAGCGTTGATTACGGGAATTCCTACGAGCAGTACTTC	CSVDYGNSYEQYF
TRBV7-9	NA	TRBJ2-5	NA	TGTGCCAGCAGCTTAGTGACAGCACAAGAGACCCAGTACTTC	CASSLVTAQETQYF
TRBV28	NA	TRBJ2-6	TRBD1	TGTGCCAGCAGTTCTCTCCGGGACAGGGGGTCTGGGGCCAACGTCCTGACTTTC	CASSSLRDRGSGANVLTF
TRBV7-3	few	TRBJ2-1	TRBD2	TGTGCCAGCAGCTTAAGTGGTCTAGCGGGGGACAATGAGCAGTTCTTC	CASSLSGLAGDNEQFF